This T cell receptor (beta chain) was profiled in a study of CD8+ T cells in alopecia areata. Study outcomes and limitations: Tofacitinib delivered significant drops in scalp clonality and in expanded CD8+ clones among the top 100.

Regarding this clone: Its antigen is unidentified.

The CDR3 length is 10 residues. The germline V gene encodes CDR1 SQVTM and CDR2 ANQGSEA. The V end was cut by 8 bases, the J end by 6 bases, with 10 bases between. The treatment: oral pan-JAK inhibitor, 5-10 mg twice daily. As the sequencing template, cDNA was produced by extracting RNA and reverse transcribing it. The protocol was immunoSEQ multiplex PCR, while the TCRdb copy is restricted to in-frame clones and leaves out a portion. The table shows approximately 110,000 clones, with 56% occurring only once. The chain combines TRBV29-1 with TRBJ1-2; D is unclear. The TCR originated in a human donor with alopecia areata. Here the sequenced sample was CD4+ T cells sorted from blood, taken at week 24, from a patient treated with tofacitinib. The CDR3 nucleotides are TGCAGCTCCCGCGCAGATGGCTACACCTTC. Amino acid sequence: CSSRADGYTF.